This T cell receptor beta chain was found in a study of blood T cells in healthy people across ages. Study-wide results and caveats: There were more naive CD4+ cells and higher diversity in long-lived donors than in aged donors.

In germline, CDR1 is SGHTA, CDR2 FQGNSA. V was pared by 1 base and J by 10 bases, with 6 bases of the junction left unmatched. This CDR3 has 14 amino acids. Sample-barcoded 5' priming and a J-beta primer mix drove a second PCR of about 6 to 11 cycles. TCRdb used MiXCR to reprocess the 5' RACE reads, holding one entry per CDR3 protein. The sample contains approximately 940,000 distinct CDR3 sequences, about 48% of which appear only once. This clonotype has only a few counts. The antigen remains unidentified. The chain links TRBV7-2 to TRBJ1-4; 7 bases match TRBD1. This clonotype was sampled from a young man in good health. Specimen: blood. In DNA form, the CDR3 reads TGTGCCAGCAGCTTAGTGAGGCAGGGGGGAAAACTGTTTTTT. Encoded protein: CASSLVRQGGKLFF.